This T cell receptor beta chain was identified during a study of control samples from healthy donors and cancer patients. The method was immunoSEQ multiplex PCR; TCRdb's version includes in-frame clones alone and lacks a portion of them. Of some 120,000 clones in the sample, under 95% were seen once. This TCR derives from a man in his forties or fifties with head and neck cancer. Sequences were obtained from PBMCs.

CDR3 sequence: CASSDSGSSDTQYF. In DNA, the CDR3 is TGTGCCAGCAGTGACTCGGGTTCTTCAGATACGCAGTATTTT. V usage is TRBV6-4 and J usage is TRBJ2-3; no definite D call. The length of the CDR3 is 14 residues. The germline V gene has CDR1 MRHNA and CDR2 SNTAGT. Trimming left V 0 bases short and J 4 bases short, with 8 bases between.